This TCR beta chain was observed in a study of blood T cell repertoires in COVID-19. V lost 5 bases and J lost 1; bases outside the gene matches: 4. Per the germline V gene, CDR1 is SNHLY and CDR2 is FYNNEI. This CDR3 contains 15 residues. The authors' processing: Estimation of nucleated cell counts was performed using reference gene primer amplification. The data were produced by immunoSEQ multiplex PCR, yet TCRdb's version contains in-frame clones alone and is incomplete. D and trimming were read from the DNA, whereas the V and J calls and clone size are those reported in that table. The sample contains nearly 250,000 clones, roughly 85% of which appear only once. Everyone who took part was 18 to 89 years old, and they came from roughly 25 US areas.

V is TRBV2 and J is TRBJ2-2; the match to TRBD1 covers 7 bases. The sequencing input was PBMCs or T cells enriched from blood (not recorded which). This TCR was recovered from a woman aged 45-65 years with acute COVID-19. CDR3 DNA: TGTGCCAGCAGTCCTGACAGGGTGAACACCGGGGAGCTGTTTTTT. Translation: CASSPDRVNTGELFF.